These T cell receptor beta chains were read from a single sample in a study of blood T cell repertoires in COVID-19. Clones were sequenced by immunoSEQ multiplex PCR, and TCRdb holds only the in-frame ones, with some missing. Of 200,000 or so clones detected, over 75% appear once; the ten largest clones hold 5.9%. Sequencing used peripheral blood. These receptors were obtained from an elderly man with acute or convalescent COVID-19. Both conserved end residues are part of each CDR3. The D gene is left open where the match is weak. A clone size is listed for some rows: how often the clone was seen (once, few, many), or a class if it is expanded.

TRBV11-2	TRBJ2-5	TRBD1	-	TGTGCCAGCAGCTTACTCGGACAGGCGCAAGAGACCCAGTACTTC	CASSLLGQAQETQYF
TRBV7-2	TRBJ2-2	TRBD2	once	TGTGCCAGCAGCTTCTCTAGCGGGAGTGGGACCGGGGAGCTGTTTTTT	CASSFSSGSGTGELFF
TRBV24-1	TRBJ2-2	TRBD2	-	TGTGCCACCTCCGGGACTAGCTACACCGGGGAGCTGTTTTTT	CATSGTSYTGELFF
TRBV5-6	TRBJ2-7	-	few	TGTGCCAGCAGCTTTCGACAGGCTAGGCACGAGCAGTACTTC	CASSFRQARHEQYF
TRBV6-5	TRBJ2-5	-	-	TGTGCCAGCAGTTTAACCGAGTCTTTGGGGGGCCAGTACTTC	CASSLTESLGGQYF
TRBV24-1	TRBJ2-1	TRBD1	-	TGTGCCACCAGTGATTTTGGGACAGGGGAGTCTTACAATGAGCAGTTCTTC	CATSDFGTGESYNEQFF
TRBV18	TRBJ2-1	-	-	TGTGCCAGCTCACCACCGCTGAGGACAGAGGTTGAGCAGTTCTTC	CASSPPLRTEVEQFF
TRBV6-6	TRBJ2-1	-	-	TGTGCCAGCAGTTCCTTGTACAATGAGCAGTTCTTC	CASSSLYNEQFF
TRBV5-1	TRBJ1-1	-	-	TGCGCCAGCAGCTTGATTGACAGAGAGAACACTGAAGCTTTCTTT	CASSLIDRENTEAFF
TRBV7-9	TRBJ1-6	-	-	TGTGCCAGCAGCCTTCTCGGGTCACCCCTCCACTTT	CASSLLGSPLHF
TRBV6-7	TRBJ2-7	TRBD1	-	TGTGCCAGCAGCGGACAGGCCGCCTACGAGCAGTACTTC	CASSGQAAYEQYF
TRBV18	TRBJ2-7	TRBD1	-	TGTGCCAGCTCACCGATGGGACAGGGCAGCTCCTACGAGCAGTACTTC	CASSPMGQGSSYEQYF
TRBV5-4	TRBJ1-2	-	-	TGTGCCAGCAGCTTTCGCGGCGGCAGAACTAACTATGGCTACACCTTC	CASSFRGGRTNYGYTF
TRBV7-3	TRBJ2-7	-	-	TGTGCCAGCAGCCGACCGTCGGGGAAAAGGTACGAGCAGTACTTC	CASSRPSGKRYEQYF
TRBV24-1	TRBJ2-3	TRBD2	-	TGTGCCACCAGTGCGGGCGGGAGGTATACGCAGTATTTT	CATSAGGRYTQYF
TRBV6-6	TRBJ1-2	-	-	TGTGCCAGCAGTTACTCCCGAGATTATGGCTACACCTTC	CASSYSRDYGYTF
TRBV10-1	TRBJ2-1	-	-	TGCGCCAGTCCTGCCGCGAATCCCTACAATGAGCAGTTCTTC	CASPAANPYNEQFF
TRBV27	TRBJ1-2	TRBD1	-	TGTGCCAGCAGCAGACGGGACAGAAACTATGGCTACACCTTC	CASSRRDRNYGYTF
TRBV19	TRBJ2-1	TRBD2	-	TGTGCCAGTAGTAGGCGGGAGGGCAATGAGCAGTTCTTC	CASSRREGNEQFF
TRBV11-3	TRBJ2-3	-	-	TGTGCCAGCCCCTTAGGTTCTTGCGGCCGACCGGTGACAGATACGCAGTATTTT	CASPLGSCGRPVTDTQYF
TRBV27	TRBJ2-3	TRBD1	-	TGTGCCAGCAGTGATACCGGGACAGCTTACCGCACAGATACGCAGTATTTT	CASSDTGTAYRTDTQYF
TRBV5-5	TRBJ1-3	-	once	TGTGCCAGCAGTGAGACAGGAAACACCATATATTTT	CASSETGNTIYF
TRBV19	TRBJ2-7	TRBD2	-	TGTGCCAGTAGTAGACTAGCGGGAGGGTACGAGCAGTACTTC	CASSRLAGGYEQYF
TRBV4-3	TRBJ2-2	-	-	TGCGCCAGCAGCGGAACGGGAGACACCGGGGAGCTGTTTTTT	CASSGTGDTGELFF
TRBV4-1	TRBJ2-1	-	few	TGCGCCAGCAGCCAAGAACCTGCGTACAATGAGCAGTTCTTC	CASSQEPAYNEQFF
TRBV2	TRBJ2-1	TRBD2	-	TGTGCCAGCAGTGATCCTAGCGGGAGCTACAATGAGCAGTTCTTC	CASSDPSGSYNEQFF
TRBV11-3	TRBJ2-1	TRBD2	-	TGTGCCAGCAGCTTATCTAGCGGGACCTACAATGAGCAGTTCTTC	CASSLSSGTYNEQFF
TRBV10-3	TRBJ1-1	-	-	TGTGCCATCAGTGACGGCACTGAAGCTTTCTTT	CAISDGTEAFF
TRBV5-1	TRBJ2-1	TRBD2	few	TGCGCCAGCAGCCCAGGACTAGGGGTTGTCAATGAGCAGTTCTTC	CASSPGLGVVNEQFF
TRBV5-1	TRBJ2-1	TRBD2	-	TGCGCCAGCAGCTTGGGGGCTAGCGGGAACAATGAGCAGTTCTTC	CASSLGASGNNEQFF
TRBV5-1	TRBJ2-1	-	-	TGCGCCAGCAGCTTGGCTGGGCCTTACAATGAGCAGTTCTTC	CASSLAGPYNEQFF
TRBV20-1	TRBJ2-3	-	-	TGCAGTGCTAGAGGGCCTTTCTCGCAGTATTTT	CSARGPFSQYF
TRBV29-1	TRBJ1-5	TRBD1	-	TGCAGCGTTTCGACAGGGGTCATCAATCAGCCCCAGCATTTT	CSVSTGVINQPQHF
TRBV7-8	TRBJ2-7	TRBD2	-	TGTGCCAGCAGCTTCCCGGGAGGGTATGAGGACGAGCAGTACTTC	CASSFPGGYEDEQYF
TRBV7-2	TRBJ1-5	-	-	TGTGCCAGCACCTCCCAGGGCCTCAATCAGCCCCAGCATTTT	CASTSQGLNQPQHF
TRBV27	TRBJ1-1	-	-	TGTGCCAGCATCCGCGGGGGGATCAGGACTGAAGCTTTCTTT	CASIRGGIRTEAFF
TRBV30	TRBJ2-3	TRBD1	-	TGTGCCCACGGACAGGGGGCTAACACAGATACGCAGTATTTT	CAHGQGANTDTQYF
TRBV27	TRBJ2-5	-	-	TGTGCCAGCAGTTTAAGCAAAGAGACCCAGTACTTC	CASSLSKETQYF
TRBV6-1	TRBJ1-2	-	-	TGTGCCAGCAGTGAAGGGCAGTACTATGGCTACACCTTC	CASSEGQYYGYTF
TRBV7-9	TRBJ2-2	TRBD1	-	TGTGCCAGCAGCTTAGACCGGACAGGGGAAATCACCGGGGAGCTGTTTTTT	CASSLDRTGEITGELFF
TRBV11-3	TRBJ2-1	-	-	TGTGCCAGCAGCTTAGATCAGGGGAACAATGAGCAGTTCTTC	CASSLDQGNNEQFF
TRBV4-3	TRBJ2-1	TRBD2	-	TGCGCCAGCAGCCAAGATATTCTAGCGGGAGGGCGAAATGAGCAGTTCTTC	CASSQDILAGGRNEQFF
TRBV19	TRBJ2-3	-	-	TGTGCCAGTAGTATAGTGGGAGTGCGCACAGATACGCAGTATTTT	CASSIVGVRTDTQYF
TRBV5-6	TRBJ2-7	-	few	TGTGCCAGCAGCTTGGGAGACTCCCTCCTCGAGCAGTACTTC	CASSLGDSLLEQYF
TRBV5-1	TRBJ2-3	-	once	TGCGCCAGCAGTAGGGACAAGAGCACAGATACGCAGTATTTT	CASSRDKSTDTQYF
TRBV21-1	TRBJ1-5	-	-	TGTGCCAGCAGCGAAGGGAGTAGGGTAGAGGGACAGCCCCAGCATTTT	CASSEGSRVEGQPQHF